This T cell receptor (beta chain) came from a study of T cell responses to AZD1222 COVID-19 vaccine. Findings of the study overall: Spike-specific TCR breadth rose after two AZD1222 doses, and depth rose as well. Of the AZD1222 recipients, only 5 to 7 were seropositive at baseline. Of spike-specific TCRs, nearly half reportedly target regions left unmutated in variants. CD4 TCRs covered the whole spike, strongest at regions 160-218 and 743-854.

Here immunoSEQ multiplex PCR was the method, and the copy in TCRdb shows in-frame clones only, minus some. The table records roughly 160,000 clones, around 94% of them present only once. Notes on this clone: The antigen is undetermined.

The trim removed 4 bases at V and 7 bases at J, leaving 6 bases unmatched. This CDR3 has 14 residues. Germline CDR1 LGHNA, CDR2 YNFKEQ. This sequence originates from an adult in good health. Sequenced here: peripheral blood, sampled on day 0 of AZD1222 vaccination. The J gene is TRBJ1-5, the V gene TRBV4-2; 8 bases align to TRBD1. The CDR3 DNA reads TGTGCCAGCAGCCCCGACAGGGGATGGCAGCCCCAGCATTTT. This codes for CASSPDRGWQPQHF.